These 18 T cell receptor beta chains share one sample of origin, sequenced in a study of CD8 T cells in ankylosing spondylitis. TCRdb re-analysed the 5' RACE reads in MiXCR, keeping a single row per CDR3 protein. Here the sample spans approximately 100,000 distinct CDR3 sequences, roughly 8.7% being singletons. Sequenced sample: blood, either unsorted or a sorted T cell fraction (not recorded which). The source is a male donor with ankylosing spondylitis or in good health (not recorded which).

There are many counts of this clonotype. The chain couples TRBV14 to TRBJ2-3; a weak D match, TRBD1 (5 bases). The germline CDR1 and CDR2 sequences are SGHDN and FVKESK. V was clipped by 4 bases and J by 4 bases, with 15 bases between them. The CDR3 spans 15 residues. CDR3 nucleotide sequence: TGTGCCAGCAGCCGAGGCCCCACAGGCGCAGATACGCAGTATTTT. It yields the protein CASSRGPTGADTQYF.

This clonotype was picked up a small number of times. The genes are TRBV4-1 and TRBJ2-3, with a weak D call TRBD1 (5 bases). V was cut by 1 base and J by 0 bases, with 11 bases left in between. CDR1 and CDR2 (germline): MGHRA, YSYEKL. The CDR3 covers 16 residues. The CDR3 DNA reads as TGCGCCAGCAGCCAAGGGCTAGGGGCCAGCACAGATACGCAGTATTTT. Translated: CASSQGLGASTDTQYF.

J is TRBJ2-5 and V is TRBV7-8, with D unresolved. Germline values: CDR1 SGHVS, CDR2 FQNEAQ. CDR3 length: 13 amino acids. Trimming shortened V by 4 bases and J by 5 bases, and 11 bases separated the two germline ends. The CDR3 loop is CASSSGPVETQYF. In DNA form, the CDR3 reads TGTGCCAGCAGCTCAGGACCGGTCGAGACCCAGTACTTC.

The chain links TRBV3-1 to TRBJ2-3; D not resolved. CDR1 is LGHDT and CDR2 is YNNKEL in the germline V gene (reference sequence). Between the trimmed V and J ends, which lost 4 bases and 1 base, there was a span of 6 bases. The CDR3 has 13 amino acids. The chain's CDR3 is CASSLIGTDTQYF. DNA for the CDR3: TGTGCCAGCAGCCTGATAGGCACAGATACGCAGTATTTT.

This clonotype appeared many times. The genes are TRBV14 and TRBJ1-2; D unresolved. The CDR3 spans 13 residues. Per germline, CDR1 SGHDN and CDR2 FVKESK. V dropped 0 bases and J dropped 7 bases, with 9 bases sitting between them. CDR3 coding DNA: TGTGCCAGCAGCCAAGAGAAGGGATCTGGCTACACCTTC. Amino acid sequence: CASSQEKGSGYTF.

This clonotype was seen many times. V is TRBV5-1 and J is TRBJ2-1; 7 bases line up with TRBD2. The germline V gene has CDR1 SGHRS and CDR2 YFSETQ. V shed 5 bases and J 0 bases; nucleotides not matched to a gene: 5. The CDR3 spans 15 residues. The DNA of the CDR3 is TGCGCCAGCAGGGCGGGGGTAAACTCCTACAATGAGCAGTTCTTC. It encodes CASRAGVNSYNEQFF.

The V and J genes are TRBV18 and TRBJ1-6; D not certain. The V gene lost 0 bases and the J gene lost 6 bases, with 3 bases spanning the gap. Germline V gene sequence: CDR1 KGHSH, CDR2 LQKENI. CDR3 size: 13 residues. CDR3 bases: TGTGCCAGCTCACCACCTTTTAATTCACCCCTCCACTTT. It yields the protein CASSPPFNSPLHF. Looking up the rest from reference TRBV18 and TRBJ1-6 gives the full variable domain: NAGVMQNPRHLVRRRGQEARLRCSPMKGHSHVYWYRQLPEEGLKFMVYLQKENIIDESGMPKERFSAEFPKEGPSILRIQQVVRGDSAAYFCASSPPFNSPLHFGNGTRLTVT.

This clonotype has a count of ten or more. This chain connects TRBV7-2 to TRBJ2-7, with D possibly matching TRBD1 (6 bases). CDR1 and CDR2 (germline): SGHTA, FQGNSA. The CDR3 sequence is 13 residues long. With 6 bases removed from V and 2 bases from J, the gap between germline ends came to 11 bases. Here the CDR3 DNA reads TGTGCCAGCAGTTTCCGGGACACCTACGAGCAGTACTTC. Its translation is CASSFRDTYEQYF. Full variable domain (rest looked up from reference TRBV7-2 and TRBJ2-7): GAGVSQSPSNKVTEKGKDVELRCDPISGHTALYWYRQSLGQGLEFLIYFQGNSAPDKSGLPSDRFSAERTGGSVSTLTIQRTQQEDSAVYLCASSFRDTYEQYFGPGTRLTVT.

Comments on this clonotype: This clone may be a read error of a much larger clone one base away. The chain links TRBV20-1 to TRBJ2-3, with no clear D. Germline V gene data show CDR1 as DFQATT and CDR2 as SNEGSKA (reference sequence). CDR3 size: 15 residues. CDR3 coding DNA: TGCAGTGCTAGTCTGCTCTACCGAGGCACAAATACGCAGTATTTT. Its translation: CSASLLYRGTNTQYF.

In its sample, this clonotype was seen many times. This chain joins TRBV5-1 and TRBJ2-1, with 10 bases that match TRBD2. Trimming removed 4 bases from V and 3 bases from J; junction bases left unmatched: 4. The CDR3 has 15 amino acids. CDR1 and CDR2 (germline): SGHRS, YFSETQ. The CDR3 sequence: CASSQSGRDYNEQFF. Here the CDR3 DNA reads TGCGCCAGCAGCCAAAGCGGGAGGGACTACAATGAGCAGTTCTTC.

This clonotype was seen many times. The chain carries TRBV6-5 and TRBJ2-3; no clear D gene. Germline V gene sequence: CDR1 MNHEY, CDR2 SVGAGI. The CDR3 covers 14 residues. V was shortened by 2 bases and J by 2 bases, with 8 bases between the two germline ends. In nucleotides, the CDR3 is TGTGCCAGCAGTTACGGTGACGCCACAGATACGCAGTATTTT. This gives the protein CASSYGDATDTQYF.

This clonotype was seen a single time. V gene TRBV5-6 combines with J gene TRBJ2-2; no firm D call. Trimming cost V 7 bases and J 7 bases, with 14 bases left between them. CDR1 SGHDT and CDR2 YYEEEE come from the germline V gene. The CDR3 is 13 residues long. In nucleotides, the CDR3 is TGTGCCAGCGGCCCCGGGCTCCTCGGGGAGCTGTTTTTT. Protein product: CASGPGLLGELFF.

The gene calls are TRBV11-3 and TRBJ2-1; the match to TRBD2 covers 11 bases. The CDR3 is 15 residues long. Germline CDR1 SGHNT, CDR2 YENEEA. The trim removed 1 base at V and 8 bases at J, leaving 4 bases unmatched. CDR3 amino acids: CASSLGLAGIDEQFF. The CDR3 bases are TGTGCCAGCAGCTTAGGACTAGCGGGAATCGATGAGCAGTTCTTC.

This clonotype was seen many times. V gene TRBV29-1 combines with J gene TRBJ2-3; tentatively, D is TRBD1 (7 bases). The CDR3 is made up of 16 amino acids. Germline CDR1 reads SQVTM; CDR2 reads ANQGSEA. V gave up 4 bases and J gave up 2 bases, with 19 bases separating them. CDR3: CSVGNWRGRDTDTQYF. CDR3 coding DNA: TGCAGCGTTGGGAACTGGAGGGGGCGGGACACAGATACGCAGTATTTT.

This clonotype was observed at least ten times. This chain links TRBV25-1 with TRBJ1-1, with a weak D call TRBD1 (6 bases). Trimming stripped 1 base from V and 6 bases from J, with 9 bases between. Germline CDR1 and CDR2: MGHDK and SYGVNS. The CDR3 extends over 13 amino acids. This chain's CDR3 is CASSESDRPEAFF. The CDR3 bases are TGTGCCAGCAGTGAATCAGACAGGCCTGAAGCTTTCTTT.

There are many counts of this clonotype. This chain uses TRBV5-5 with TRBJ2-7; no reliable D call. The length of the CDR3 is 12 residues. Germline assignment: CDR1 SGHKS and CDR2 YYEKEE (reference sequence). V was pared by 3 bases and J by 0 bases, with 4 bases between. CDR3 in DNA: TGTGCCAGCAGCTCACCCTCCTACGAGCAGTACTTC. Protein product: CASSSPSYEQYF. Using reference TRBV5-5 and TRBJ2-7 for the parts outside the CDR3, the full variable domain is DAGVTQSPTHLIKTRGQQVTLRCSPISGHKSVSWYQQVLGQGPQFIFQYYEKEERGRGNFPDRFSARQFPNYSSELNVNALLLGDSALYLCASSSPSYEQYFGPGTRLTVT.

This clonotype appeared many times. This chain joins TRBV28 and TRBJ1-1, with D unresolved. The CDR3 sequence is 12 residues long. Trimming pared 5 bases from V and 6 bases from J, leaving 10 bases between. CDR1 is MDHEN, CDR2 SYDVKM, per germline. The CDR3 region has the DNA TGTGCCAGCAGTCTCGGATGGGCTGAAGCTTTCTTT. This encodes CASSLGWAEAFF.

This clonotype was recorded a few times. This chain's CDR3 is CASSELHYSNQPQHF. CDR3 DNA: TGTGCCAGCAGTGAATTGCATTATAGCAATCAGCCCCAGCATTTT. The chain is built from TRBV2 and TRBJ1-5; D is ambiguous. The germline V and J ends were trimmed by 2 bases and 0 bases, with 8 bases remaining between them. The CDR3 runs to 15 residues. Germline lookup yields CDR1 SNHLY and CDR2 FYNNEI.